This record covers a single T cell receptor (beta chain). What it binds is unknown. Assay: immunoSEQ multiplex PCR; the TCRdb copy retains only in-frame clones and omits some. The sample yields under 20,000 clones, roughly 87% seen once. The sample belongs to a study of graft-versus-host responses after intestinal transplantation. As for the study in general: Multivisceral, liver-intestinal, or isolated intestinal grafts were transplanted into recipients.

The CDR3 totals 12 residues. The V gene lost 8 bases and the J gene lost 4 bases, with 11 bases spanning the gap. Germline lookup yields CDR1 MDHEN and CDR2 SYDVKM. Study results and limitations: In patients with graft-donor T cell macrochimerism, allograft graft-versus-host to host-versus-graft clonal ratios were high.

This clonotype originated in a human patient who received an intestinal transplant, so some T cells may come from the graft donor. The rearrangement joins TRBV28 to TRBJ1-2; tentative D call: TRBD1 (5 bases). The sequenced sample was PBMCs, obtained 14 days after transplant. The CDR3, as DNA: TGTGCCAGCTGGGGGGGGAGCTATGGCTACACCTTC. Translation: CASWGGSYGYTF.